Presented here are 16 T cell receptor beta chains from one specimen sequenced in a study of blood T cell repertoires in COVID-19. TCRdb's table, derived via immunoSEQ multiplex PCR, lists solely in-frame clones and lacks some. The sample lists about 73,000 clones, roughly three quarters occurring once. Sample: peripheral blood. Source of these receptors: a man aged 70 or older with COVID-19, enrolled during active disease.

The CDR3 spells CASRGLGTGELFF. The CDR3 coding sequence is TGTGCCAGCAGGGGGCTGGGTACCGGGGAGCTGTTTTTT. The chain recombines TRBV6-6 with TRBJ2-2; D is perhaps TRBD1 (5 bases). The germline gives CDR1 MNHNY, CDR2 SVGAGI (reference sequence). This CDR3 comprises 13 residues. V was cut by 6 bases and J by 5 bases, with 10 bases left in between.

The sample holds a few counts of this clone. The chain combines TRBV3-1 (or the pseudogene TRBV3-2) with TRBJ1-5; D may be TRBD1 (6 bases). This CDR3 has 15 amino acids. Germline assignment: CDR1 LGHDT and CDR2 YNNKEL (reference sequence). V was cut by 1 base and J by 0 bases, with 7 bases left in between. The CDR3 loop is CASSQGTVSNQPQHF. CDR3 nucleotides: TGTGCCAGCAGCCAAGGGACAGTTAGCAATCAGCCCCAGCATTTT.

The J gene is TRBJ1-1, the V gene TRBV6-2 or TRBV6-3; the match to TRBD1 covers 7 bases. Germline values: CDR1 MNHEY, CDR2 SVGEGT. V lost 0 bases, J lost 3 bases, and 7 bases stayed unmatched. The CDR3 contains 16 residues. Here the CDR3 reads CASSYSQDRFDTEAFF. In DNA, the CDR3 is TGTGCCAGCAGTTACTCCCAGGACAGGTTCGACACTGAAGCTTTCTTT.

The V gene is TRBV4-3, the J gene TRBJ1-3, with 7 bases identical to TRBD1. The CDR3 is 13 residues long. After removal of 9 bases from V and 0 bases from J, the junction contained 2 bases not matched to a gene. Germline assignment: CDR1 LGHNA and CDR2 YSLEER. The CDR3 protein is CASPGGSGNTIYF. The DNA of the CDR3 is TGCGCCAGTCCAGGGGGCTCTGGAAACACCATATATTTT.

This rearrangement joins TRBV6-6 to TRBJ2-7, with 8 nucleotides matching TRBD1. Germline CDR1 is MNHNY and CDR2 is SVGAGI (reference sequence). The junction had 8 bases not matched to a gene; V was cut back by 2 bases and J by 2 bases. The CDR3 runs 16 residues. The CDR3 spells CASSYPTGAGPYEQYF. CDR3 sequence (DNA): TGTGCCAGCAGTTACCCGACAGGGGCCGGCCCCTACGAGCAGTACTTC.

V gene TRBV6-5 combines with J gene TRBJ2-2; no clear D gene. Germline V gene data show CDR1 as MNHEY and CDR2 as SVGAGI. Trimming took 6 bases from V and 4 from J, leaving 9 bases between them. The CDR3 has 13 amino acids. The CDR3 sequence: CASSLRFTGELFF. The CDR3 coding sequence is TGTGCCAGCAGCCTACGATTCACCGGGGAGCTGTTTTTT.

This clone occurred a few times. The rearrangement joins TRBV10-3 to TRBJ2-1, with TRBD2 matching 10 bases. The V and J ends lost 0 bases and 3 bases, in that order; junction bases with no gene match: 2. The CDR3 has 16 amino acids. Germline V gene sequence: CDR1 ENHRY, CDR2 SYGVKD. The CDR3 reads CAISESKREGYNEQFF. The CDR3 nucleotides are TGTGCCATCAGTGAGTCGAAGCGGGAGGGCTACAATGAGCAGTTCTTC.

This sequence joins TRBV6-6 and TRBJ1-5, with 7 nucleotides matching TRBD1. This CDR3 contains 16 residues. Germline V gene data show CDR1 as MNHNY and CDR2 as SVGAGI (reference sequence). V lost 2 bases, J lost 3 bases, and 7 bases stayed unmatched. CDR3 region: CASSYPTGSLNQPQHF. CDR3 bases: TGTGCCAGCAGTTACCCGACAGGGTCGCTCAATCAGCCCCAGCATTTT.

V gene TRBV19 combines with J gene TRBJ2-3; 7 nucleotides line up with TRBD2. Germline-derived CDR1 and CDR2 are LNHDA and SQIVND (reference sequence). The CDR3 length is 16 residues. The ends lost 2 bases at V and 8 bases at J; junction bases unmatched: 13. The CDR3 nucleotides are TGTGCCAGTAGTATACCCGCGGGAGCAAGTTCGAGTACGCAGTATTTT. Translation: CASSIPAGASSSTQYF.

V and J are TRBV30 and TRBJ2-1; TRBD2 matches 8 bases. Germline V CDR1 and CDR2: GTSNPN, SVGIG (reference sequence). With V trimmed by 6 bases and J by 9 bases, 7 bases remained unmatched. This CDR3 has 12 amino acids. The CDR3 is CACTFGLAEQFF. DNA for the CDR3: TGTGCCTGTACATTTGGACTAGCTGAGCAGTTCTTC.

This chain connects TRBV7-9 to TRBJ2-1; 13 positions agree with TRBD2. There are 15 residues in the CDR3. Germline lookup yields CDR1 SEHNR and CDR2 FQNEAQ (reference sequence). V lost 5 bases to trimming and J lost 8 bases; unmatched junction nucleotides: 6. CDR3 sequence: CASSPEGLAGYEQFF. The DNA of the CDR3 is TGTGCCAGCAGCCCCGAGGGACTAGCGGGATATGAGCAGTTCTTC.

The chain links TRBV6-4 to TRBJ1-1; D possibly corresponds to TRBD1 (5 bases). The CDR3 covers 13 residues. Germline lookup yields CDR1 MRHNA and CDR2 SNTAGT. The ends were cut back, 5 bases at V and 2 bases at J, with 9 bases in the middle. The chain's CDR3 is CASSRGSNTEAFF. CDR3 DNA: TGTGCCAGCAGTCGGGGGTCTAACACTGAAGCTTTCTTT.

The chain employs TRBV4-1 and TRBJ2-7, with D tentatively TRBD2 (5 bases). The CDR3 runs 13 residues. Germline lookup yields CDR1 MGHRA and CDR2 YSYEKL. V lost 6 bases and J 3 bases, leaving 12 bases between the germline ends. The CDR3 DNA follows: TGCGCCAGCAGTCCTGGTCGGGGCTACGAGCAGTACTTC. This gives the protein CASSPGRGYEQYF.

The chain couples TRBV29-1 to TRBJ1-2; D is undetermined. The V gene lost 7 bases and the J gene lost 2 bases, with 11 bases spanning the gap. Per germline, CDR1 SQVTM and CDR2 ANQGSEA. CDR3 length: 12 amino acids. In DNA, the CDR3 is TGCAGCGCCAAAGACGGGAACTATGGCTACACCTTC. Encoded protein: CSAKDGNYGYTF.

The rearrangement links TRBV6-5 to TRBJ2-7; the D gene is possibly TRBD2 (7 bases). This CDR3 is 15 amino acids long. Germline CDR1 and CDR2: MNHEY and SVGAGI. V lost 0 bases to trimming and J lost 9 bases, with 18 bases between them. The CDR3 nucleotides are TGTGCCAGCAGTTACTCGGAGGGGGGGGCTACGGTGCAGTACTTC. Protein: CASSYSEGGATVQYF.

This clone was seen only once. The rearrangement uses TRBV5-1 and TRBJ1-2; D perhaps matches TRBD1 (5 bases). Germline lookup yields CDR1 SGHRS and CDR2 YFSETQ. The CDR3 contains 17 residues. Trimming pared 4 bases from V and 0 bases from J, leaving 19 bases between. The CDR3 coding sequence is TGCGCCAGCAGCCCGGGGGTACAGACTACCTCTAACTATGGCTACACCTTC. Translated: CASSPGVQTTSNYGYTF.